This T cell receptor beta chain was found in a study of T cell repertoires in cytomegalovirus infection. Findings and caveats of the study: HLA-C-restricted CMV clonotypes gave the most frequent clonotype in two of eight donors.

This clonotype was seen more than once but under ten times. The target antigen is unknown. TCRdb processed the reads anew with MiXCR; each CDR3 protein has one entry. Of some 120,000 distinct CDR3 sequences listed, about 32% are singletons. V lost 4 bases and J lost 3; bases outside the gene matches: 8. From germline, CDR1 is SGHDT and CDR2 YYEEEE. The CDR3 has 16 amino acids. This sequence was found in a human donor in good health (CMV status not recorded). Some clones in this sample may be carry-over from other donors' samples. This specimen consisted of CD8+ T cells from cultured PBMCs, obtained from culture after CMV antigen stimulation. The chain joins TRBV5-6 to TRBJ2-2, with 8 bases that match TRBD1. Written as DNA, the CDR3 is TGTGCCAGCAGCGCCGGGACAGGAGATTACACCGGGGAGCTGTTTTTT. Translated: CASSAGTGDYTGELFF.